The present entry profiles one T cell receptor (beta chain) with its context. Its antigen remains unidentified. TCRdb re-derived calls from the 5' RACE reads in MiXCR, one entry per CDR3 protein. The sample includes hundreds of thousands of distinct CDR3 sequences, approximately 6.1% of them seen just once. The data were obtained in a study of identical twins. General study findings and limits: Invariant MAIT and iNKT cells are populations that could partly confound zero-insertion analyses. Findings came from cross-sectional statistics, without long-term follow-up of donors. Abundant cord blood beta clonotypes carried fewer insertions; memory repertoires showed none.

Trimming removed 6 bases from V and 5 bases from J, with 13 bases in between. The CDR3 is 13 amino acids. The V gene's germline CDR1 is SNHLY and CDR2 FYNNEI. This receptor was taken from a man between 18 and 35 years old in good health. The chain carries TRBV2 and TRBJ2-5; D is undetermined. Sequencing input: naive T cells sorted from blood. This CDR3 is CASRDPIKETQYF. CDR3 in DNA: TGTGCCAGCAGGGACCCAATTAAGGAGACCCAGTACTTC.